The next 28 T cell receptor beta chains were all read from a single sample in a study of cytomegalovirus exposure and HLA in healthy donors. The PCR had 60 Vbeta and 13 Jbeta primers. The table came from immunoSEQ multiplex PCR; TCRdb's copy has only in-frame clones and leaves some out. Its table records tens of thousands of clones. The sample taken for sequencing was PBMCs. These receptors originate from a man between 35 and 55 years old in good health and CMV-seronegative.

The rearrangement uses TRBV5-1 and TRBJ1-2; D is perhaps TRBD1 (6 bases). The CDR3 length is 15 residues. V dropped 0 bases and J dropped 7 bases, with 16 bases sitting between them. CDR1 is SGHRS, CDR2 YFSETQ, per germline. The CDR3 DNA is TGCGCCAGCAGCTTGGGGGGCAGGGGAACCCCTGGCTACACCTTC. Translation gives CASSLGGRGTPGYTF.

The chain links TRBV9 to TRBJ1-6, with 9 bases that match TRBD1. Germline loops: CDR1 SGDLS, CDR2 YYNGEE. V gave up 3 bases and J gave up 7 bases; unmatched junction bases: 5. CDR3 length equals 15 residues. The CDR3 loop reads CASSDWDRVNSPLHF. CDR3 DNA: TGTGCCAGCAGCGACTGGGACAGGGTAAATTCACCCCTCCACTTT. Complete variable domain (other parts from reference TRBV9 and TRBJ1-6): DSGVTQTPKHLITATGQRVTLRCSPRSGDLSVYWYQQSLDQGLQFLIQYYNGEERAKGNILERFSAQQFPDLHSELNLSSLELGDSALYFCASSDWDRVNSPLHFGNGTRLTVT.

The chain carries TRBV6-4 and TRBJ1-2; no firm D call. The CDR3 has 13 residues. Germline V gene lookup returns CDR1 MRHNA and CDR2 SNTAGT. V lost 4 bases and J lost 2, with 8 bases in between. CDR3 in amino acids: CASSVGRNYGYTF. Here the CDR3 DNA reads TGTGCCAGCAGTGTCGGTCGGAACTATGGCTACACCTTC.

The V call is TRBV7-9, the J call TRBJ2-7, with 9 bases aligning to TRBD1. CDR3 size: 16 residues. The J segment lost 2 bases and the V segment lost 4 bases, leaving 9 bases of the junction unmatched. Germline CDR1 is SEHNR and CDR2 is FQNEAQ (reference sequence). The CDR3 nucleotides read TGTGCCAGCAGCTCCCCCGGGACAGGGAGCGCCTACGAGCAGTACTTC. This encodes CASSSPGTGSAYEQYF.

The chain couples TRBV6-5 to TRBJ1-1; 7 bases fit TRBD1. The CDR3 extends over 13 amino acids. In germline, CDR1 is MNHEY, CDR2 SVGAGI. J was trimmed by 5 bases and V by 6 bases; bases with no gene match: 6. Here the CDR3 DNA reads TGTGCCAGCAGGGGACAGACTCAAACTGAAGCTTTCTTT. Its translation: CASRGQTQTEAFF.

CDR3 coding DNA: TGTGCCAGGCGGGGGGCAGGGGAAGGGTGGAACTATGGCTACACCTTC. Its translation is CARRGAGEGWNYGYTF. The chain uses TRBV2 and TRBJ1-2; D is perhaps TRBD1 (6 bases). Trimming took 9 bases from V and 2 from J, leaving 22 bases between them. Germline CDR1 reads SNHLY; CDR2 reads FYNNEI. The CDR3 extends over 16 amino acids.

J is TRBJ1-4 and V is TRBV5-6, with 11 positions matching TRBD1. Germline CDR1 reads SGHDT; CDR2 reads YYEEEE. The V gene end was trimmed by 2 bases and the J gene end by 7 bases; junction bases not matched to a gene: 7. The CDR3 length is 16 residues. CDR3 DNA: TGTGCCAGCAGCTTTCCCCGGACAGGGGGCAGTGAAAAACTGTTTTTT. It is translated as CASSFPRTGGSEKLFF.

The V and J genes are TRBV5-6 and TRBJ1-2; D gene unclear. CDR1 is SGHDT, CDR2 YYEEEE, per germline. Trimming stripped 1 base from V and 2 bases from J, with 12 bases between. This CDR3 has 15 residues. The CDR3, as DNA: TGTGCCAGCAGCTTGTCCGCTGCTAAGAACTATGGCTACACCTTC. Translated, it gives CASSLSAAKNYGYTF. Combining the CDR3 with reference TRBV5-6 and TRBJ1-2 gives the whole variable domain DAGVTQSPTHLIKTRGQQVTLRCSPKSGHDTVSWYQQALGQGPQFIFQYYEEEERQRGNFPDRFSGHQFPNYSSELNVNALLLGDSALYLCASSLSAAKNYGYTFGSGTRLTVV.

The chain joins TRBV19 to TRBJ2-1; tentative D call: TRBD2 (7 bases). Looked up from germline, CDR1 is LNHDA and CDR2 is SQIVND (reference sequence). The CDR3 spans 14 residues. Trimming took 5 bases from V and 10 from J, leaving 18 bases between them. CDR3 in amino acids: CASSRRGQVDEQFF. The CDR3 region has the DNA TGTGCCAGTAGTCGGCGGGGGCAAGTGGACGAGCAGTTCTTC.

The J gene is TRBJ2-5, the V gene TRBV19; D is possibly TRBD2 (5 bases). Germline V CDR1 and CDR2: LNHDA, SQIVND (reference sequence). The CDR3 has 13 amino acids. V was shortened by 4 bases and J by 1 base, with 7 bases between the two germline ends. The DNA of the CDR3 is TGTGCCAGTAGTACTAGCATCCAAGAGACCCAGTACTTC. Encoded protein: CASSTSIQETQYF.

The rearrangement uses TRBV18 and TRBJ1-5; 7 bases match TRBD1. Germline CDR1 and CDR2: KGHSH and LQKENI. This CDR3 has 15 residues. Germline trimming cut 4 bases from V and 5 bases from J; bases unmatched to any gene: 8. The CDR3 spells CASSLAGTEDQPQHF. The CDR3 bases are TGTGCCAGCTCACTAGCCGGGACAGAGGATCAGCCCCAGCATTTT.

This CDR3 is CASSLARMFTDTQYF. The CDR3 bases are TGTGCCAGCAGCTTAGCGCGAATGTTCACAGATACGCAGTATTTT. The chain employs TRBV7-9 and TRBJ2-3; D is unresolved. Germline V gives CDR1 SEHNR, CDR2 FQNEAQ (reference sequence). CDR3 size: 15 residues. Trimming took off 0 bases at V and 2 bases at J, with 9 bases between the two ends.

The V call is TRBV10-3, the J call TRBJ1-5, with a tentative D call TRBD1 (6 bases). Germline values: CDR1 ENHRY, CDR2 SYGVKD. Trimming removed 10 bases from V and 4 bases from J, with 11 bases in between. There are 12 residues in the CDR3. DNA of the CDR3: TGTGCCACAGGGGAGAATAATCAGCCCCAGCATTTT. Encoded protein: CATGENNQPQHF.

The chain has TRBV10-3 and TRBJ2-7, with TRBD1 identical over 11 bases. The germline gives CDR1 ENHRY, CDR2 SYGVKD. The CDR3 is made up of 14 amino acids. The V gene end was trimmed by 10 bases and the J gene end by 2 bases; junction bases not matched to a gene: 7. CDR3 protein: CASRPGQGAYEQYF. The CDR3 DNA reads TGTGCCAGCCGACCGGGACAGGGGGCCTACGAGCAGTACTTC.

The chain has TRBV7-2 and TRBJ2-2, with D possibly TRBD2 on 6 matching bases. Per germline, CDR1 SGHTA and CDR2 FQGNSA. The CDR3 consists of 15 residues. The V end lost 3 bases, the J end lost 1 base, and 9 bases lay between the germline ends. Here the CDR3 DNA reads TGTGCCAGCAGCTTCGGGACTTTGAACACCGGGGAGCTGTTTTTT. It encodes CASSFGTLNTGELFF.

The rearrangement uses TRBV29-1 and TRBJ1-6; D gene uncertain. The V gene's germline CDR1 is SQVTM and CDR2 ANQGSEA. The V gene lost 4 bases and the J gene lost 9 bases, with 10 bases spanning the gap. The CDR3 spans 12 residues. In DNA, the CDR3 is TGCAGCGTTGGAGAGAGAGGTTCACCCCTCCACTTT. Amino acid sequence: CSVGERGSPLHF.

J is TRBJ2-2 and V is TRBV19, with 12 bases lining up with TRBD2. Germline CDR1 and CDR2: LNHDA and SQIVND (reference sequence). V trimming: 4 bases; J trimming: 0 bases; junction bases outside the gene matches: 6. This CDR3 is built from 18 residues. This CDR3 is CASSRGTSGRPNTGELFF. For the CDR3, the DNA is TGTGCCAGTAGTAGGGGGACTAGCGGGCGACCGAACACCGGGGAGCTGTTTTTT.

The DNA for the CDR3 is TGTGCCAGCTCACCAGGGGCTAGCGGGGGACTCGAGACCTACAATGAGCAGTTCTTC. This sequence encodes CASSPGASGGLETYNEQFF. This chain joins TRBV18 and TRBJ2-1; TRBD2 aligns across 10 bases. Per the germline V gene, CDR1 is KGHSH and CDR2 is LQKENI. Trimming at V came to 2 bases and at J to 2 bases, leaving 12 bases not matched to a gene. This CDR3 contains 19 residues.

The chain carries TRBV5-5 and TRBJ2-6; the D gene is possibly TRBD1 (6 bases). The CDR3 consists of 15 residues. V was cut by 4 bases and J by 5 bases, with 13 bases left in between. The germline CDR1 and CDR2 sequences are SGHKS and YYEKEE (reference sequence). This CDR3 reads CASSPQGDRANVLTF. The CDR3 DNA reads TGTGCCAGCAGCCCACAAGGGGACAGGGCCAACGTCCTGACTTTC.

CDR3 in amino acids: CASSLAASVRRDTQYF. DNA for the CDR3: TGCGCCAGCAGCTTGGCGGCTAGCGTCCGACGGGATACGCAGTATTTT. The rearrangement links TRBV5-1 to TRBJ2-3; the D gene is possibly TRBD2 (6 bases). The CDR3 loop spans 16 amino acids. Germline V gene data show CDR1 as SGHRS and CDR2 as YFSETQ. Trimming removed 0 bases at V and 6 bases at J, with 17 bases between.

V gene TRBV7-9 combines with J gene TRBJ1-2; 8 bases align to TRBD1. This CDR3 has 17 residues. Germline values: CDR1 SEHNR, CDR2 FQNEAQ (reference sequence). The ends lost 7 bases at V and 4 bases at J; junction bases unmatched: 17. CDR3 region: CASISPGQGGNLYGYTF. The CDR3 DNA sequence: TGTGCCAGCATCTCCCCCGGACAGGGAGGAAACCTCTATGGCTACACCTTC.

V gene TRBV7-2 combines with J gene TRBJ2-4; D unresolved. CDR1 is SGHTA, CDR2 FQGNSA, per germline. This CDR3 comprises 15 residues. V lost 5 bases and J lost 8, with 19 bases in between. The CDR3 DNA follows: TGTGCCAGCAGCGACCGAGAGGCCCGCACCGACATTCAGTACTTC. The encoded protein is CASSDREARTDIQYF. Variable domain in full (rest from reference TRBV7-2 and TRBJ2-4): GAGVSQSPSNKVTEKGKDVELRCDPISGHTALYWYRQSLGQGLEFLIYFQGNSAPDKSGLPSDRFSAERTGGSVSTLTIQRTQQEDSAVYLCASSDREARTDIQYFGAGTRLSVL.

The chain employs TRBV7-8 and TRBJ2-1, with D perhaps matching TRBD2 (6 bases). This CDR3 has 12 residues. The V and J ends lost 5 bases and 8 bases respectively, with 10 bases between them. Germline lookup yields CDR1 SGHVS and CDR2 FQNEAQ. This CDR3 reads CASSKGLYEQFF. The CDR3 nucleotides are TGTGCCAGCAGCAAAGGACTATATGAGCAGTTCTTC. Filled out from reference TRBV7-8 and TRBJ2-1, the complete variable domain reads GAGVSQSPRYKVAKRGQDVALRCDPISGHVSLFWYQQALGQGPEFLTYFQNEAQLDKSGLPSDRFFAERPEGSVSTLKIQRTQQEDSAVYLCASSKGLYEQFFGPGTRLTVL.

The V and J genes are TRBV5-1 and TRBJ2-2; perhaps TRBD1 as D (6 bases). The CDR3 length is 13 residues. Germline loops: CDR1 SGHRS, CDR2 YFSETQ. The V and J ends lost 7 bases and 9 bases respectively, with 16 bases between them. The CDR3 sequence is CASGVIGGRELFF. The CDR3 DNA follows: TGCGCCAGCGGCGTGATAGGGGGACGGGAGCTGTTTTTT.

The chain combines TRBV7-9 with TRBJ1-2; D may be TRBD1 (5 bases). In germline, CDR1 is SEHNR, CDR2 FQNEAQ (reference sequence). CDR3 length: 15 amino acids. Trimming pared 8 bases from V and 2 bases from J, leaving 18 bases between. The CDR3 protein is CASARQENRNYGYTF. CDR3 in DNA: TGTGCCAGCGCCCGCCAAGAGAACAGGAACTATGGCTACACCTTC. The variable domain in full, completed from reference TRBV7-9 and TRBJ1-2, reads DTGVSQNPRHKITKRGQNVTFRCDPISEHNRLYWYRQTLGQGPEFLTYFQNEAQLEKSRLLSDRFSAERPKGSFSTLEIQRTEQGDSAMYLCASARQENRNYGYTFGSGTRLTVV.

The rearrangement links TRBV11-3 to TRBJ2-1, with D unresolved. The CDR3 covers 13 residues. V was trimmed by 1 base and J by 10 bases, leaving 11 bases between them. Germline lookup yields CDR1 SGHNT and CDR2 YENEEA. The CDR3 bases are TGTGCCAGCAGCTTAGGCCCCCCGAGCGAGCAGTTCTTC. Translating gives CASSLGPPSEQFF. The full variable domain, completed using reference TRBV11-3 and TRBJ2-1, is EAGVVQSPRYKIIEKKQPVAFWCNPISGHNTLYWYLQNLGQGPELLIRYENEEAVDDSQLPKDRFSAERLKGVDSTLKIQPAELGDSAVYLCASSLGPPSEQFFGPGTRLTVL.

This chain joins TRBV5-1 and TRBJ2-5; D gene ambiguous. Trimming left V 5 bases short and J 2 bases short, with 10 bases between. Germline lookup yields CDR1 SGHRS and CDR2 YFSETQ. The CDR3 runs to 13 residues. CDR3 sequence reads: CASSGPIQETQYF. The CDR3 DNA reads as TGCGCCAGCAGTGGTCCTATTCAAGAGACCCAGTACTTC.

The chain links TRBV27 to TRBJ2-1; TRBD2 aligns across 12 bases. The CDR3 extends over 16 amino acids. Trimming at V came to 1 base and at J to 5 bases, leaving 3 bases not matched to a gene. Germline CDR1 is MNHEY and CDR2 is SMNVEV (reference sequence). The CDR3: CASSLLTSGGNNEQFF. As DNA, the CDR3 is TGTGCCAGCAGTTTATTAACTAGCGGGGGGAACAATGAGCAGTTCTTC.